This T cell receptor beta chain was captured in a study of beta chain features in type 1 diabetes. Study-wide context: Investigators examined approximately 100,000,000 sorted cells across all samples. Overall study findings and caveats: Reads derived from cDNA could over-represent cells showing high TCR expression. Shortening that was moderate but significant affected the TCRB CDR3s of Type 1 diabetes patients in all four CD4+ subsets.

This clone was seen a few times. Its antigen is unknown. Since all of the isolated RNA was reverse transcribed, expressed TCRB transcripts were what got sequenced. The data were produced by immunoSEQ multiplex PCR, yet TCRdb's version contains in-frame clones alone and is incomplete. The sample lists some 150,000 clones, approximately 8.7% occurring once. One heparinised blood draw averaging roughly 120 mL was given by each donor. Each population that was sorted was more than 95% pure. Source material: central memory CD4+ T cells from blood. The TCR comes from a woman in her twenties or thirties with type 1 diabetes.

This CDR3 reads CASRSGGSQPQHF. In nucleotides, the CDR3 is TGTGCCAGCAGGTCAGGGGGGAGTCAGCCCCAGCATTTT. The rearrangement joins TRBV2 to TRBJ1-5; 7 nucleotides match TRBD1. The V and J ends lost 6 bases and 6 bases, in that order; junction bases with no gene match: 5. The CDR3 sequence is 13 residues long. In germline, CDR1 is SNHLY, CDR2 FYNNEI.